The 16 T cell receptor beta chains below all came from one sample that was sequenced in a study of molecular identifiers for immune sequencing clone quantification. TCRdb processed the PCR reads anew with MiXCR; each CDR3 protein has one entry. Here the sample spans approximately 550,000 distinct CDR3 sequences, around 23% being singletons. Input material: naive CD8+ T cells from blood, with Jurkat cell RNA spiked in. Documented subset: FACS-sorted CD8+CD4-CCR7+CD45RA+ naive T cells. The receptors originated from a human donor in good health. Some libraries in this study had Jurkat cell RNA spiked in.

The CDR3 sequence: CASSYARPGETQYF. As DNA, the CDR3 is TGTGCCAGCAGTTACGCTCGTCCCGGGGAGACCCAGTACTTC. V is TRBV6-6 and J is TRBJ2-5; no reliable D call. The V and J ends lost 2 bases and 5 bases respectively, with 12 bases between them. This CDR3 is 14 amino acids long. The germline CDR1 and CDR2 sequences are MNHNY and SVGAGI (reference sequence).

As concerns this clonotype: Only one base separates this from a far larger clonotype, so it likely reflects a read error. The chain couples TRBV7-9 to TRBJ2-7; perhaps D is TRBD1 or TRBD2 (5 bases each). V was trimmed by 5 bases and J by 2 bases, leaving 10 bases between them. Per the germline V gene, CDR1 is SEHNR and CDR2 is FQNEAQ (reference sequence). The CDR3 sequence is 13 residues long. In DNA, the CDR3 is TGTGCCAGCAGCACGGGACGGACCTACGAGCAGTACTTC. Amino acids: CASSTGRTYEQYF.

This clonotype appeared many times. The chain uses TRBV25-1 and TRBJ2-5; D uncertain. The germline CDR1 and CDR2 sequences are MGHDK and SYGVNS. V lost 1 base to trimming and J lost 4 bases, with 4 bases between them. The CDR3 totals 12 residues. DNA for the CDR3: TGTGCCAGCAGTGAATCAGGAGAGACCCAGTACTTC. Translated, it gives CASSESGETQYF.

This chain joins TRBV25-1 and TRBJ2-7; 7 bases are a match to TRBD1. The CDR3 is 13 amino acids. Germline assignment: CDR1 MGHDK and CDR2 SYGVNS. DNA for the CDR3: TGTGACTGCAGTATCGGGACAGCCTACGAGCAGTACTTC. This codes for CDCSIGTAYEQYF.

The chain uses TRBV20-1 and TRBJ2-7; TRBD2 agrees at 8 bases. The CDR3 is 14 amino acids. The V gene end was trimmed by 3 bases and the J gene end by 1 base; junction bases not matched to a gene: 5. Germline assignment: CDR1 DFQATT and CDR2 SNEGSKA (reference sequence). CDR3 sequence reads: CSASGGDGSYEQYF. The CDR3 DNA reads TGCAGTGCTAGCGGGGGGGATGGGTCCTACGAGCAGTACTTC.

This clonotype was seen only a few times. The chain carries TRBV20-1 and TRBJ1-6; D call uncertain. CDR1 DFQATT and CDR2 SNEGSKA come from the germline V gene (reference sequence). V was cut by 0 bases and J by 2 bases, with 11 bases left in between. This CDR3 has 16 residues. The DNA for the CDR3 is TGCAGTGCTAGAGATATAGAGGGTCCCTATAATTCACCCCTCCACTTT. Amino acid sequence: CSARDIEGPYNSPLHF.

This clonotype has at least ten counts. CDR3 DNA: TGTGCCAGCAGCCCCGGACAGGGGGCAGACGAGCAGTACTTC. Residues: CASSPGQGADEQYF. V gene TRBV7-9 combines with J gene TRBJ2-7; the match to TRBD1 covers 11 bases. V was pared by 5 bases and J by 5 bases, with 5 bases of the junction left unmatched. The CDR3 is made up of 14 amino acids. Germline assignment: CDR1 SEHNR and CDR2 FQNEAQ (reference sequence).

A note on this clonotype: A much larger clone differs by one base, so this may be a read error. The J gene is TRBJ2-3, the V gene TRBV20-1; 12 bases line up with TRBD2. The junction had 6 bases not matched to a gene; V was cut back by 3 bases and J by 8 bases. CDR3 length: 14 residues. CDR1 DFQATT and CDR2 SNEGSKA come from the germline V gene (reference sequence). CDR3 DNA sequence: TGCAGTGCTAGGGGGACTAGCGGGCCCGCTACGCAGTATTTT. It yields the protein CSARGTSGPATQYF.

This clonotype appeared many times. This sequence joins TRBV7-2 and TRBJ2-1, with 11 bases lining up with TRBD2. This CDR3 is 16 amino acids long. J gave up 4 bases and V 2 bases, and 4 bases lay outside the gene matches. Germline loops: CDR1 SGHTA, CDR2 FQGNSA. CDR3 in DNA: TGTGCCAGCAGCTTAATAGCGGGAGGGCATTACAATGAGCAGTTCTTC. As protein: CASSLIAGGHYNEQFF.

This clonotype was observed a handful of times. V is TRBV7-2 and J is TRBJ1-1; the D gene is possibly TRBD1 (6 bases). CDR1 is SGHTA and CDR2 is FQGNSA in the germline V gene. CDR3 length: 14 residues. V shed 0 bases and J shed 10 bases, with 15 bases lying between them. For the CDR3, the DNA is TGTGCCAGCAGCTTAGCGGAAGGGGGTATAGGAGCTTTCTTT. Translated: CASSLAEGGIGAFF.

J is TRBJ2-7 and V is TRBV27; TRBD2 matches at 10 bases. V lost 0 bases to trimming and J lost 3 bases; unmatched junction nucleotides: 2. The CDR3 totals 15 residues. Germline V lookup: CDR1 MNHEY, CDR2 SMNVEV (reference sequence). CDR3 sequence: CASSLSASGSYEQYF. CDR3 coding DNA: TGTGCCAGCAGTTTATCCGCTAGCGGGAGCTACGAGCAGTACTTC.

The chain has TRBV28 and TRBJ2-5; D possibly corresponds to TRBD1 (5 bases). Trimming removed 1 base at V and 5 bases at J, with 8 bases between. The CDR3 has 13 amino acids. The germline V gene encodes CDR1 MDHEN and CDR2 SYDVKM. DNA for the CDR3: TGTGCCAGCAGTTTATCTCAGGGTGAGACCCAGTACTTC. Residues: CASSLSQGETQYF.

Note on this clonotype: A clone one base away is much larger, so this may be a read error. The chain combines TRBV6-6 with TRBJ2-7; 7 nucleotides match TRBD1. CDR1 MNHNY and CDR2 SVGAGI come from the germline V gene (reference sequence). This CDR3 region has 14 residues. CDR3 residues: CASSYSQGVDELYF. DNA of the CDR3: TGTGCCAGCAGTTACTCGCAGGGGGTAGATGAGCTGTACTTC.

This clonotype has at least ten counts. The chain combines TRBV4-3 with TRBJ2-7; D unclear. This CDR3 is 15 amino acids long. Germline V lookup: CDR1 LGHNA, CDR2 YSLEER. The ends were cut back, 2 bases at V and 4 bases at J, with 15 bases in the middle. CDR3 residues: CASSQTASFKYEQYF. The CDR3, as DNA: TGCGCCAGCAGCCAAACGGCATCTTTTAAGTACGAGCAGTACTTC.

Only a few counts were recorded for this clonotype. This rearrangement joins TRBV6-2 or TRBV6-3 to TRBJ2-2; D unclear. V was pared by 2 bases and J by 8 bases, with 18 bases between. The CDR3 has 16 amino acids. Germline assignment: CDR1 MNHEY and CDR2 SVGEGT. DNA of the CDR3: TGTGCCAGCAGTTACGGGAACAGAGCTCCAGTGGGGGAGCTGTTTTTT. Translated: CASSYGNRAPVGELFF.

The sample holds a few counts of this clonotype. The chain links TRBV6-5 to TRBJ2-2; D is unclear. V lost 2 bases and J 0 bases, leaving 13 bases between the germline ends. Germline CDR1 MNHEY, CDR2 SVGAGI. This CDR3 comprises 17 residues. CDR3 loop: CASSYGFINANTGELFF. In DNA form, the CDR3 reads TGTGCCAGCAGTTACGGGTTCATAAACGCGAACACCGGGGAGCTGTTTTTT.